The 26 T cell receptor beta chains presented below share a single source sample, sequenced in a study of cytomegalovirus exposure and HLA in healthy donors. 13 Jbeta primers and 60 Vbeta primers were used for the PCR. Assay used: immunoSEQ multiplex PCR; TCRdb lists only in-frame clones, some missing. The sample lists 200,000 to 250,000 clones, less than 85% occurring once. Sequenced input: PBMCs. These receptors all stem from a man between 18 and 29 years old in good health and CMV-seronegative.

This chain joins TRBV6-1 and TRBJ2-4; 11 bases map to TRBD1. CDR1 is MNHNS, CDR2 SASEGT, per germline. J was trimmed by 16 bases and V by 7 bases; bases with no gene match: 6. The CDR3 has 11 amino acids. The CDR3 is CASNGQGAQYF. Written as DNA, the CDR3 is TGTGCCAGCAACGGACAGGGGGCTCAATACTTC.

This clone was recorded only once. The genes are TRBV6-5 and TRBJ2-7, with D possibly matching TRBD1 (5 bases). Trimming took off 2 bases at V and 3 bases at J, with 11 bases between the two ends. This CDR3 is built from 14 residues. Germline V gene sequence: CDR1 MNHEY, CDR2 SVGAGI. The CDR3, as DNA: TGTGCCAGCAGTTACCCTGACAGAAACTACGAGCAGTACTTC. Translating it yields CASSYPDRNYEQYF.

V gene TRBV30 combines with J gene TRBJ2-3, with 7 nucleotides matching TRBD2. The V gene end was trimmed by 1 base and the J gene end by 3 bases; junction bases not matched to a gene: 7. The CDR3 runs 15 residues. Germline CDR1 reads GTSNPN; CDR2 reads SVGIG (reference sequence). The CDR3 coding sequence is TGTGCCTGGAGTGCCAGGGACTATCGTACAGATACGCAGTATTTT. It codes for CAWSARDYRTDTQYF.

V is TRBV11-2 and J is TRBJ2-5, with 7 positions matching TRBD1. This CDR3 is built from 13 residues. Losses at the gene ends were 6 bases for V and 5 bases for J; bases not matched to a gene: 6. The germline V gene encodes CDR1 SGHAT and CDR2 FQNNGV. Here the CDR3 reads CASSRGREETQYF. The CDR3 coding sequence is TGTGCCAGCAGTAGGGGGCGCGAGGAGACCCAGTACTTC. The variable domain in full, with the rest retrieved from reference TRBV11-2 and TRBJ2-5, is EAGVAQSPRYKIIEKRQSVAFWCNPISGHATLYWYQQILGQGPKLLIQFQNNGVVDDSQLPKDRFSAERLKGVDSTLKIQPAKLEDSAVYLCASSRGREETQYFGPGTRLLVL.

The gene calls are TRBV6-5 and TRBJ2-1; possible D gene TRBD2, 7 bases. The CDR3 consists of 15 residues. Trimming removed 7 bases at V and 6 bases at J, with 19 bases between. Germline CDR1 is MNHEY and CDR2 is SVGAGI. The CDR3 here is CASKTRERGTNEQFF. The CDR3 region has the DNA TGTGCCAGCAAAACGCGGGAGAGGGGGACCAATGAGCAGTTCTTC.

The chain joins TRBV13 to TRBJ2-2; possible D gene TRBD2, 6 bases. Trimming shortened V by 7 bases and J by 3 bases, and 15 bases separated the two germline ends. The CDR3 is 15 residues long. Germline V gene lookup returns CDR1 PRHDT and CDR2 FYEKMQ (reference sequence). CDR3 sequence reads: CASTHGGIYTGELFF. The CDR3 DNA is TGTGCCAGCACTCATGGAGGGATTTACACCGGGGAGCTGTTTTTT. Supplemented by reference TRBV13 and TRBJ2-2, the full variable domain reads AAGVIQSPRHLIKEKRETATLKCYPIPRHDTVYWYQQGPGQDPQFLISFYEKMQSDKGSIPDRFSAQQFSDYHSELNMSSLELGDSALYFCASTHGGIYTGELFFGEGSRLTVL.

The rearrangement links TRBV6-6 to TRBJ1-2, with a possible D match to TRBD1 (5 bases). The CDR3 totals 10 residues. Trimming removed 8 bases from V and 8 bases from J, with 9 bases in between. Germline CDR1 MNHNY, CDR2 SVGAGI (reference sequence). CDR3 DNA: TGTGCCAGCGGGGACTTCGGCTACACCTTC. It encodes CASGDFGYTF.

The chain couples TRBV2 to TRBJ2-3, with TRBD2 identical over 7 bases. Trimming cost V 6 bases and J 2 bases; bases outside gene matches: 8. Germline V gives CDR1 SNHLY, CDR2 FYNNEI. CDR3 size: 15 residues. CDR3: CASSIGTTYTDTQYF. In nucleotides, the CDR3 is TGTGCCAGCAGCATCGGGACTACTTACACAGATACGCAGTATTTT.

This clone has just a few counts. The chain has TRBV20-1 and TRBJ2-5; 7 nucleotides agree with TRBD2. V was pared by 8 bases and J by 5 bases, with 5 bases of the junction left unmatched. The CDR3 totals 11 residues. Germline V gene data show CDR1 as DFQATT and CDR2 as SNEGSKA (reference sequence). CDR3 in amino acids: CSPRGSETQYF. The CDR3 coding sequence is TGCAGTCCCCGCGGGAGCGAGACCCAGTACTTC.

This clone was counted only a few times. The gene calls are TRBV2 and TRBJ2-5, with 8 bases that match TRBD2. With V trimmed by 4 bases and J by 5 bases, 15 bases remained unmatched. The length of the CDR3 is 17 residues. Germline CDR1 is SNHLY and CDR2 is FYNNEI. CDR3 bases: TGTGCCAGCAGTGGGGGGCCTAGCGGGCTGTCCCCGGAGACCCAGTACTTC. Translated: CASSGGPSGLSPETQYF.

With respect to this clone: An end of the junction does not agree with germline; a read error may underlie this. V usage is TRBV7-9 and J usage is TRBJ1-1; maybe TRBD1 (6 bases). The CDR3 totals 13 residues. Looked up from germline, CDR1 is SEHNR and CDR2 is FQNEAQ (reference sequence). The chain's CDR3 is CASSRGTPAEKIF. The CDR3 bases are TGTGCCAGCAGCCGAGGGACACCAGCAGAGAAAATCTTT.

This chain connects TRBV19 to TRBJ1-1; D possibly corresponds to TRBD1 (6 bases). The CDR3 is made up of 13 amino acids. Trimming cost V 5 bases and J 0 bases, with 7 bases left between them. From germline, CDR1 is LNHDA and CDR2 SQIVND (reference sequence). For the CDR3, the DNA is TGTGCCAGTAGTCAGGGGTTGAACACTGAAGCTTTCTTT. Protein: CASSQGLNTEAFF.

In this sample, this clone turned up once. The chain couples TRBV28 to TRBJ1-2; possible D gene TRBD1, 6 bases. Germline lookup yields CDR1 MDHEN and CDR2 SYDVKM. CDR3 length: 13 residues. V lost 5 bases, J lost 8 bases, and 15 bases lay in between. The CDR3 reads CASSMGGAWGYTF. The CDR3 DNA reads TGTGCCAGCAGTATGGGGGGGGCGTGGGGCTACACCTTC.

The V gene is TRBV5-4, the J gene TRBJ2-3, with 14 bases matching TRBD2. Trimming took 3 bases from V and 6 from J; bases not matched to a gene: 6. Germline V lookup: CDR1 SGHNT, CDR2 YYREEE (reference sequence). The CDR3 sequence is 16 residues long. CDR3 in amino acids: CASSSPGLAGEDTQYF. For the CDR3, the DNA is TGTGCCAGCAGCTCGCCGGGACTAGCGGGAGAGGATACGCAGTATTTT.

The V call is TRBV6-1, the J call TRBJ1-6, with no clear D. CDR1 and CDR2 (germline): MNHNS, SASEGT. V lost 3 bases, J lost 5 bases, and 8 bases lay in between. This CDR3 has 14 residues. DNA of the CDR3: TGTGCCAGCAGTGATATCAGTCATAATTCACCCCTCCACTTT. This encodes CASSDISHNSPLHF.

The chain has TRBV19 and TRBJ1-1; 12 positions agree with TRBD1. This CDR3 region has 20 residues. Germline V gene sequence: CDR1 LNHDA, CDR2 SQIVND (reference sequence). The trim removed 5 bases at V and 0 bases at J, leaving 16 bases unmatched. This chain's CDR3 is CASSAYGTGGSVGVNTEAFF. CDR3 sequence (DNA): TGTGCCAGTAGTGCTTACGGGACAGGGGGCTCGGTTGGGGTGAACACTGAAGCTTTCTTT.

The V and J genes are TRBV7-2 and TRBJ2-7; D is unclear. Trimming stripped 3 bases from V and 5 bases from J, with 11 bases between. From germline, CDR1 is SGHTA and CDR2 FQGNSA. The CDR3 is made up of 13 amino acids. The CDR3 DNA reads TGTGCCAGCAGCTTTTTTCCCGCGAACGAGCAGTACTTC. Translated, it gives CASSFFPANEQYF.

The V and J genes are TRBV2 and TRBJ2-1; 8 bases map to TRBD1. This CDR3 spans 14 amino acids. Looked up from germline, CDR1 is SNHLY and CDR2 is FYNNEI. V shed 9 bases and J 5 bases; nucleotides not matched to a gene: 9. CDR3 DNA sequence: TGTGCCAGTTCCGGACAGGGACCTAACAATGAGCAGTTCTTC. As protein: CASSGQGPNNEQFF.

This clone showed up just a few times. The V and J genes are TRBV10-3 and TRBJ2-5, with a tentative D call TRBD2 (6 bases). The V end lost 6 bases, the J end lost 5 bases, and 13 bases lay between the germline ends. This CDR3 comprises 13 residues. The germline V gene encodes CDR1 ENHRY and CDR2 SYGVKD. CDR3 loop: CAIRPGDGETQYF. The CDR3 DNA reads TGTGCCATCAGGCCGGGGGACGGGGAGACCCAGTACTTC.

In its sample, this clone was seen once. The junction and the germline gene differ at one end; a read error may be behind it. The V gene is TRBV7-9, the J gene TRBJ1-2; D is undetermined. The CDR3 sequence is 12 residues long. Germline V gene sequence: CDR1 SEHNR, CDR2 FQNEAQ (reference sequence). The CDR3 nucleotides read TGTTCCAGCAGCTTGCCCGTCAGAGGCTACACCTTC. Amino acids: CSSSLPVRGYTF.

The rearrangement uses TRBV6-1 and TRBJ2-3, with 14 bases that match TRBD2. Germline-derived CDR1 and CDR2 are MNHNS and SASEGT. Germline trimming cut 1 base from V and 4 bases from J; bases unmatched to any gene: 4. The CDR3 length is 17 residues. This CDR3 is CASSEGWTSGRSDTQYF. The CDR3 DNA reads TGTGCCAGCAGTGAAGGGTGGACTAGCGGGAGGTCAGATACGCAGTATTTT.

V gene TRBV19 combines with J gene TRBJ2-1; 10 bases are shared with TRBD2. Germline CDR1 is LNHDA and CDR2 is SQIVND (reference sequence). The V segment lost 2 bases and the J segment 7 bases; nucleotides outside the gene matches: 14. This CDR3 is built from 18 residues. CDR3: CASSIRVLAGTFGNEQFF. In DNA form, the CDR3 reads TGTGCCAGTAGTATAAGAGTACTAGCGGGAACCTTTGGTAATGAGCAGTTCTTC.

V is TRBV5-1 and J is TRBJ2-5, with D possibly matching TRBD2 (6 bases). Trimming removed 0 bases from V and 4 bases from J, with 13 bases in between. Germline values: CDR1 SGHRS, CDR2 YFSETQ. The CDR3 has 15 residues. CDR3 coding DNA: TGCGCCAGCAGCTTGGATCGCGGAGGGAGAGAGACCCAGTACTTC. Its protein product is CASSLDRGGRETQYF.

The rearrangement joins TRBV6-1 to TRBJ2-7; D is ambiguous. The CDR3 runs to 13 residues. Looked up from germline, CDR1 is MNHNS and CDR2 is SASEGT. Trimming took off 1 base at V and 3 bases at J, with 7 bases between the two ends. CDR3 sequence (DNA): TGTGCCAGCAGTGAAGGAACAAACTACGAGCAGTACTTC. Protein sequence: CASSEGTNYEQYF.

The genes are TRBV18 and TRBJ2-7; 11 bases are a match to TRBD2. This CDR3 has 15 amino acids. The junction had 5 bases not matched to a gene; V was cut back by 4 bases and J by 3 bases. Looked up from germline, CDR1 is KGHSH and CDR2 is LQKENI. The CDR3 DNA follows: TGTGCCAGCTCACTTCCACTAGCGGGAGACTACGAGCAGTACTTC. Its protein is CASSLPLAGDYEQYF.

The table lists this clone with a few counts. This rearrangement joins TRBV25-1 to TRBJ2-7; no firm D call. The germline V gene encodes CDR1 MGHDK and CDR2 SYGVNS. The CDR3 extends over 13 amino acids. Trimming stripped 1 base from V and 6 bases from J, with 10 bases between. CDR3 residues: CASSEFRRGEQYF. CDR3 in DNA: TGTGCCAGCAGTGAATTTAGGAGAGGCGAGCAGTACTTC.